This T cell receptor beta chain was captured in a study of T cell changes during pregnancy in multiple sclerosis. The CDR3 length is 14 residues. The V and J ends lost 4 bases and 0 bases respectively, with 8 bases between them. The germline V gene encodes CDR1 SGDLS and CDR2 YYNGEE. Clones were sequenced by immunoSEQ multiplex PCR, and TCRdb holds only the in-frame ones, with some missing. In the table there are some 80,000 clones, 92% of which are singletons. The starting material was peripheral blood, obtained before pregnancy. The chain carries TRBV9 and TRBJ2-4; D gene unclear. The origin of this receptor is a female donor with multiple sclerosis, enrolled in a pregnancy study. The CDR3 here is CASSLGLAKNIQYF. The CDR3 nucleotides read TGTGCCAGCAGCTTAGGTCTAGCCAAAAACATTCAGTACTTC. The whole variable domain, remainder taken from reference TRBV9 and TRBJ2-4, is DSGVTQTPKHLITATGQRVTLRCSPRSGDLSVYWYQQSLDQGLQFLIQYYNGEERAKGNILERFSAQQFPDLHSELNLSSLELGDSALYFCASSLGLAKNIQYFGAGTRLSVL.